This T cell receptor beta chain was documented in a study of T cell repertoires in cytomegalovirus infection. Study at large: The public TCR beta signatures pointed to both CMV infection and matching HLA type.

As for this clonotype: Antigen specificity is unknown.

This CDR3 spans 13 amino acids. V lost 5 bases to trimming and J lost 4 bases, with 11 bases between them. The germline V gene encodes CDR1 SEHNR and CDR2 FQNEAQ (reference sequence). Each CDR3 protein is one row after TCRdb ran MiXCR on the reads. The sample lists hundreds of thousands of distinct CDR3 sequences; about 30% were seen once. The sample in question was cultured CD8+ T cells from PBMCs, obtained from culture after CMV antigen stimulation. This TCR derives from a human donor in good health (CMV status not recorded). Some clones in this sample may be carry-over from other donors' samples. This chain uses TRBV7-9 with TRBJ1-1; no reliable D call. The CDR3 loop reads CASSLVTPTEAFF. The DNA for the CDR3 is TGTGCCAGCAGCCTAGTCACCCCCACTGAAGCTTTCTTT.